This T cell receptor (beta chain) is from a study of T-cell memory formation after mild COVID-19. On the study more broadly: Clusters of TCRs were largely donor specific. The study, taken as a whole, reports: Within pre-infection memory, some responding clones were found, suggesting cross-reactive memory joined. Clones that contracted from day 15 to 85 were balanced CD4/CD8, while later expanders leaned CD4+. Among CD4+ contracting clones, most were CM and EM, and CD8+ ones EMRA.

Concerning this clonotype itself: As yet, its antigen is unknown.

The CDR3 contains 17 residues. CDR1 ENHRY and CDR2 SYGVKD come from the germline V gene. V was shortened by 4 bases and J by 0 bases, with 16 bases between the two germline ends. TCRdb reprocessed the 5' RACE reads with MiXCR, giving one entry per CDR3 protein. The sample lists more than 150,000 distinct CDR3 sequences, about 18% occurring once. This sequence joins TRBV10-3 and TRBJ2-1; either TRBD1 or TRBD2 may fit D (5 bases each). The origin of this receptor is a man between 18 and 29 years old who had mild COVID-19 (a few samples of this study predate the infection). Cell type and time point are not known. Specimen: PBMCs or a T cell subset sorted from them (not recorded which). CDR3 region: CAISGRGVPSSYNEQFF. In DNA form, the CDR3 reads TGTGCCATCAGTGGCAGAGGGGTCCCGAGCTCCTACAATGAGCAGTTCTTC.